Below, one TCR beta chain is given with its context. Its matching antigen is unknown. These data come from a study of cytomegalovirus exposure and HLA in healthy donors. This CDR3 is built from 17 residues. Per germline, CDR1 SGHRS and CDR2 YFSETQ. The V and J ends lost 0 bases and 6 bases, in that order; junction bases with no gene match: 14. The study's findings and limits: The authors later linked a missense DCLRE1C variant to TCR beta V- and J-gene trimming. Among the CMV-associated chains, a few were confirmed in vitro as specific for CMV antigens. Immune exposure was documented only through CMV serostatus.

Though nominally healthy at sampling, donors likely had unrecorded immune exposures. A multiplex PCR was run with 60 Vbeta primers and 13 Jbeta primers. Libraries were prepared by immunoSEQ multiplex PCR; TCRdb keeps only in-frame clonotypes and omits some of them. The top ten hold around 3.6% of the sample, which has about 210,000 clones, around 84% seen once. V is TRBV5-1 and J is TRBJ2-7, with TRBD1 identical over 8 bases. The TCR was taken from a man in his forties or fifties in good health and CMV-seropositive. The source material was PBMCs. CDR3 residues: CASSLGSWTGISLEQYF. For the CDR3, the DNA is TGCGCCAGCAGCTTGGGTTCGTGGACAGGGATTTCTCTCGAGCAGTACTTC. The entire variable domain, with the rest obtained from reference TRBV5-1 and TRBJ2-7, is as follows: KAGVTQTPRYLIKTRGQQVTLSCSPISGHRSVSWYQQTPGQGLQFLFEYFSETQRNKGNFPGRFSGRQFSNSRSEMNVSTLELGDSALYLCASSLGSWTGISLEQYFGPGTRLTVT.